The 9 T cell receptor beta chains below were found in one sample sequenced in a study of identical twins. Via MiXCR, TCRdb re-called the 5' RACE reads, giving one row per CDR3 protein. The sample consists of some 590,000 distinct CDR3 sequences, 9.5% to 10% of them appearing once. The sample also formed part of further work on yellow fever vaccine responses in identical twins.

Sequencing was performed on PBMCs. The source of these receptors is a woman in her late teens or twenties in good health.

J is TRBJ2-5 and V is TRBV10-3; 7 nucleotides align to TRBD1. V dropped 4 bases and J dropped 3; count of bases not matched to a gene: 8. The V gene's germline CDR1 is ENHRY and CDR2 SYGVKD. This CDR3 region has 15 residues. CDR3: CAISVLRGQEETQYF. CDR3 coding DNA: TGTGCCATCAGTGTGTTAAGAGGACAGGAAGAGACCCAGTACTTC.

The sample holds many counts of this clonotype. CDR3 sequence: CSVSDNSETQYF. In DNA, the CDR3 is TGCAGCGTATCTGACAATTCAGAGACCCAGTACTTC. The chain uses TRBV29-1 and TRBJ2-5, with D hard to call. Germline CDR1 is SQVTM and CDR2 is ANQGSEA. Trimming left V 6 bases short and J 4 bases short, with 12 bases between. The CDR3 is made up of 12 amino acids.

This clonotype appeared many times. The chain has TRBV10-3 and TRBJ2-7; D unresolved. Per germline, CDR1 ENHRY and CDR2 SYGVKD. The V end lost 2 bases, the J end lost 4 bases, and 6 bases lay between the germline ends. CDR3 length equals 12 residues. The CDR3 loop is CAISEDRYEQYF. CDR3 sequence (DNA): TGTGCCATCAGTGAGGATCGGTACGAGCAGTACTTC.

In this sample, this clonotype turned up a few times. This CDR3 reads CASSYLAGGGSEQYF. CDR3 in DNA: TGTGCCAGCAGTTATCTTGCGGGAGGGGGGTCCGAGCAGTACTTC. V usage is TRBV12-3 or TRBV12-4 and J usage is TRBJ2-7; 9 bases fit TRBD2. The V and J ends lost 4 bases and 6 bases, in that order; junction bases with no gene match: 10. The CDR3 has 15 residues.

In its sample, this clonotype was seen many times. This sequence joins TRBV25-1 and TRBJ2-1; 11 bases fit TRBD2. V lost 4 bases to trimming and J lost 6 bases; unmatched junction nucleotides: 2. CDR1 MGHDK and CDR2 SYGVNS come from the germline V gene. There are 14 residues in the CDR3. DNA of the CDR3: TGTGCCAGCAGTGGACTAGCGGGACCCAATGAGCAGTTCTTC. Amino acid sequence: CASSGLAGPNEQFF.

With respect to this clonotype: One end of the junction does not line up with germline, which may come from a read error. The chain links TRBV27 to TRBJ1-1, with 7 positions matching TRBD1. Germline V gene data show CDR1 as MNHEY and CDR2 as SMNVEV (reference sequence). The CDR3 runs to 13 residues. The CDR3 sequence: CPSSHRGPAEAFF. CDR3 nucleotide sequence: TGTCCCAGCAGTCACAGGGGACCCGCTGAAGCTTTCTTT.

This clonotype was counted a few times. The J gene is TRBJ2-5, the V gene TRBV12-3 or TRBV12-4; D remains ambiguous. The CDR3 extends over 17 amino acids. V shed 0 bases and J shed 1 base, with 15 bases lying between them. CDR3 in amino acids: CASSLASGRRFQETQYF. CDR3 sequence (DNA): TGTGCCAGCAGTTTAGCGTCGGGCCGCCGGTTCCAAGAGACCCAGTACTTC.

As regards this clonotype: Being one base from a much bigger clone, this may be a read error. The rearrangement joins TRBV7-8 to TRBJ1-2; weak D call: TRBD1 (6 bases). Germline loops: CDR1 SGHVS, CDR2 FQNEAQ. CDR3 length: 15 amino acids. Written as DNA, the CDR3 is TGTGCCAGCAGCGGTTTTAGGGACACGACCTATGGCCACACCTTC. Protein sequence: CASSGFRDTTYGHTF.

This clonotype came up a few times. CDR3 amino acids: CASSDSAGGNLNNEQFF. CDR3 nucleotides: TGCGCCAGCAGTGATTCGGCAGGGGGAAATTTGAACAATGAGCAGTTCTTC. The gene calls are TRBV10-1 and TRBJ2-1, with 7 positions matching TRBD1. V lost 3 bases, J lost 5 bases, and 13 bases stayed unmatched. Germline V gene data show CDR1 as WNHNN and CDR2 as SYGVQD (reference sequence). CDR3 length equals 17 residues.